One sample yielded the 5 T cell receptor beta chains listed below, sequenced in a study of T cells in Graves' hyperthyroidism and ophthalmopathy. TCR beta CDR3 region amplification was performed from RNA transcripts. The HTBI primer set was used in a first-round RT-PCR of the TCR CDR3. TCRdb analysed the multiplex PCR reads with MiXCR anew, one entry per CDR3 protein. This table has about 530,000 distinct CDR3 sequences, under 20% appearing once. The sequenced material came from blood. The source is a young woman with Graves' ophthalmopathy.

The rearrangement joins TRBV3-1 to TRBJ2-7, with 8 nucleotides matching TRBD2. Trimming cost V 6 bases and J 5 bases; bases outside gene matches: 15. This CDR3 is built from 16 residues. Per germline, CDR1 LGHDT and CDR2 YNNKEL (reference sequence). The CDR3 bases are TGTGCCAGCAGTCCTACCCAGCGGGAGATCATCCACGAGCAGTACTTC. This encodes CASSPTQREIIHEQYF.

This clonotype was picked up many times. This sequence joins TRBV7-8 and TRBJ1-5; the D gene is possibly TRBD1 (5 bases). The germline V gene encodes CDR1 SGHVS and CDR2 FQNEAQ. The CDR3 runs 17 residues. The V and J ends lost 0 bases and 2 bases respectively, with 14 bases between them. The CDR3: CASSLARAPEGNQPQHF. CDR3 in DNA: TGTGCCAGCAGCTTAGCCAGGGCGCCTGAGGGCAATCAGCCCCAGCATTTT.

This clonotype was detected many times. V usage is TRBV20-1 and J usage is TRBJ2-7; 11 nucleotides agree with TRBD2. CDR3 size: 16 residues. Germline values: CDR1 DFQATT, CDR2 SNEGSKA (reference sequence). Trimming cost V 1 base and J 2 bases; bases outside gene matches: 7. The CDR3 spells CSARGVSGGVAYEQYF. CDR3 coding DNA: TGCAGTGCTAGAGGCGTTAGCGGGGGGGTGGCCTACGAGCAGTACTTC.

This clonotype was detected ten times or more. This rearrangement joins TRBV6-1 to TRBJ1-2; the match to TRBD1 covers 7 bases. Germline lookup yields CDR1 MNHNS and CDR2 SASEGT. This CDR3 contains 13 residues. With 2 bases clipped from V and 7 bases from J, the junction kept 4 bases outside the gene matches. The CDR3 loop is CASSESTGFGYTF. The CDR3 DNA follows: TGTGCCAGCAGTGAATCGACAGGGTTTGGCTACACCTTC.

There are a few counts of this clonotype. V gene TRBV28 combines with J gene TRBJ1-4; D possibly corresponds to TRBD1 (5 bases). Germline V gives CDR1 MDHEN, CDR2 SYDVKM. CDR3 length: 15 amino acids. Between the trimmed V and J ends, which lost 7 bases and 0 bases, there was a span of 12 bases. CDR3 amino acids: CASTLGGATNEKLFF. DNA of the CDR3: TGTGCCAGCACCTTAGGAGGGGCAACTAATGAAAAACTGTTTTTT.